This T cell receptor beta chain was identified in a study of T cell clones after liver transplantation. Looking at the study overall: Tolerant meant at least one year fully off immunosuppression without liver enzymes above twice normal. Draws occurred before transplant, before withdrawal, and after complete or failed withdrawal.

The assay was immunoSEQ multiplex PCR, and TCRdb's table has in-frame clones only and misses some. The sample shows about 53,000 clones, around 85% of them seen only once. CDR1 SQVTM and CDR2 ANQGSEA come from the germline V gene. The trim removed 4 bases at V and 9 bases at J, leaving 18 bases unmatched. The CDR3 extends over 17 amino acids. By its share, this clone is medium-sized. CD3+CD4+ and CD3+CD8+ cells were FACS-sorted from thawed unstimulated PBMCs. This chain links TRBV29-1 with TRBJ2-1, with 10 positions matching TRBD2. The receptor was isolated from a human donor who received a liver transplant. The sample consisted of CD4+ T cells from blood, taken before liver transplant. The CDR3 protein is CSVAQPVLAGDGGEQFF. The CDR3 nucleotides read TGCAGCGTTGCCCAACCCGTCCTAGCGGGAGATGGTGGTGAGCAGTTCTTC.